A single sample is the source of the 20 T cell receptor beta chains below, sequenced in a study of blood T cell repertoires in COVID-19. Produced via immunoSEQ multiplex PCR; TCRdb's table is partial and in-frame only. This table holds around 100,000 clones, almost 80% found once. The sequenced material came from peripheral blood. The receptors were gathered from a man aged 70-80 years with active or convalescent COVID-19.

This chain connects TRBV5-1 to TRBJ2-7; tentatively, D is TRBD1 (6 bases). The V end was cut by 4 bases, the J end by 5 bases, with 16 bases between. CDR3 length: 14 amino acids. The germline V gene has CDR1 SGHRS and CDR2 YFSETQ. The chain's CDR3 is CASSLQGTDHEQYF. CDR3 coding DNA: TGCGCCAGCAGCCTCCAGGGGACCGACCACGAGCAGTACTTC. The full variable domain, in which reference TRBV5-1 and TRBJ2-7 provide the parts outside the CDR3, is KAGVTQTPRYLIKTRGQQVTLSCSPISGHRSVSWYQQTPGQGLQFLFEYFSETQRNKGNFPGRFSGRQFSNSRSEMNVSTLELGDSALYLCASSLQGTDHEQYFGPGTRLTVT.

This rearrangement joins TRBV6-5 to TRBJ1-4, with D tentatively TRBD1 (5 bases). The germline V gene encodes CDR1 MNHEY and CDR2 SVGAGI. CDR3 size: 15 residues. Trimming cost V 8 bases and J 5 bases, with 18 bases left between them. The CDR3 loop reads CASCFLGAPNEKLFF. As DNA, the CDR3 is TGTGCCAGCTGCTTCCTTGGGGCCCCAAATGAAAAACTGTTTTTT.

The chain uses TRBV14 and TRBJ2-5, with D perhaps TRBD1 (6 bases). The CDR3 consists of 17 residues. The V gene's germline CDR1 is SGHDN and CDR2 FVKESK. The V end was cut by 3 bases, the J end by 5 bases, with 22 bases between. The CDR3 sequence is CASSQPQGWGAGETQYF. The CDR3 coding sequence is TGTGCCAGCAGCCAGCCCCAGGGGTGGGGTGCCGGGGAGACCCAGTACTTC.

The chain couples TRBV11-3 to TRBJ2-3, with a weak D call TRBD1 (6 bases). The germline CDR1 and CDR2 sequences are SGHNT and YENEEA. The CDR3 contains 15 residues. Trimming took 5 bases from V and 2 from J, leaving 14 bases between them. The CDR3 DNA reads TGTGCCAGCAGCACACAGGGAAGGGTCACAGATACGCAGTATTTT. It codes for CASSTQGRVTDTQYF.

The CDR3 here is CASSPTPATAQETQYF. The CDR3 DNA follows: TGTGCCAGTAGTCCCACACCTGCGACAGCCCAAGAGACCCAGTACTTC. The rearrangement links TRBV19 to TRBJ2-5, with a weak D call TRBD1 (5 bases). The V end was cut by 5 bases, the J end by 1 base, with 17 bases between. From germline, CDR1 is LNHDA and CDR2 SQIVND (reference sequence). The CDR3 contains 16 residues.

This chain joins TRBV7-9 and TRBJ2-7, with D tentatively TRBD2 (7 bases). V gave up 5 bases and J gave up 6 bases, with 23 bases separating them. Germline CDR1 and CDR2: SEHNR and FQNEAQ (reference sequence). CDR3 length: 16 residues. In DNA form, the CDR3 reads TGTGCCAGCAGCCCTCCTCCCGGGGGGCAGTCGGGCGAGCAGTACTTC. Its translation is CASSPPPGGQSGEQYF.

The rearrangement joins TRBV28 to TRBJ1-5; TRBD1 matches at 7 bases. The CDR3 extends over 15 amino acids. Trimming at V came to 5 bases and at J to 6 bases, leaving 10 bases not matched to a gene. Looked up from germline, CDR1 is MDHEN and CDR2 is SYDVKM. The CDR3 here is CASSAPGAGGQPQHF. CDR3 nucleotide sequence: TGTGCCAGCAGTGCCCCGGGGGCAGGGGGTCAGCCCCAGCATTTT.

The sample holds one count of this clone. The chain recombines TRBV15 with TRBJ1-4; tentatively, D is TRBD1 (5 bases). V shed 0 bases and J shed 4 bases, with 12 bases lying between them. The CDR3 sequence is 16 residues long. The germline V gene has CDR1 LNHNV and CDR2 YYDKDF (reference sequence). CDR3 DNA sequence: TGTGCCACCAGCAGAGATTGGACACCCGGTAATGAAAAACTGTTTTTT. Protein sequence: CATSRDWTPGNEKLFF.

This rearrangement joins TRBV6-2 or TRBV6-3 to TRBJ2-1, with 13 bases that match TRBD2. J gave up 7 bases and V 5 bases, and 8 bases lay outside the gene matches. Germline values: CDR1 MNHEY, CDR2 SVGEGT. The CDR3 has 16 amino acids. The CDR3 DNA is TGTGCCAGCAGTCCCTTCACTAGCGGGGGGGCGAATGAGCAGTTCTTC. Amino acids: CASSPFTSGGANEQFF.

The chain couples TRBV29-1 to TRBJ2-7; no definite D call. This CDR3 region has 11 residues. V was pared by 4 bases and J by 2 bases, with 6 bases between. Germline V gene lookup returns CDR1 SQVTM and CDR2 ANQGSEA. CDR3 protein: CSVGSTYEQYF. The CDR3 DNA is TGCAGCGTTGGCAGTACCTACGAGCAGTACTTC.

The chain employs TRBV27 and TRBJ2-7; perhaps TRBD2 as D (6 bases). CDR3 size: 14 residues. V gave up 2 bases and J gave up 3 bases, with 11 bases separating them. Germline lookup yields CDR1 MNHEY and CDR2 SMNVEV (reference sequence). The CDR3 sequence: CASSLVAGYYEQYF. CDR3 bases: TGTGCCAGCAGTTTAGTGGCGGGGTACTACGAGCAGTACTTC.

This clone was counted between two and nine times. This sequence joins TRBV4-1 and TRBJ2-7; the match to TRBD2 covers 7 bases. After removal of 4 bases from V and 2 bases from J, the junction contained 11 bases not matched to a gene. The germline V gene encodes CDR1 MGHRA and CDR2 YSYEKL. The CDR3 is 16 amino acids. The CDR3 nucleotides are TGCGCCAGCAGCCCCTTCGGGGCGGGAGTACCCTACGAGCAGTACTTC. Protein product: CASSPFGAGVPYEQYF.

The V call is TRBV6-5, the J call TRBJ2-7; maybe TRBD1 (5 bases). Germline V CDR1 and CDR2: MNHEY, SVGAGI. CDR3 length: 15 residues. The V and J ends lost 0 bases and 7 bases respectively, with 16 bases between them. CDR3 residues: CASSYSKTVPWEQYF. Written as DNA, the CDR3 is TGTGCCAGCAGTTACTCGAAGACAGTCCCGTGGGAGCAGTACTTC.

This clone was seen a single time. This chain connects TRBV9 to TRBJ2-1; 8 bases agree with TRBD1. CDR3 length: 15 residues. The V gene end was trimmed by 2 bases and the J gene end by 4 bases; junction bases not matched to a gene: 5. Germline V gene sequence: CDR1 SGDLS, CDR2 YYNGEE. The CDR3: CASSVVTGVYNEQFF. CDR3 nucleotides: TGTGCCAGCAGCGTGGTGACAGGGGTTTACAATGAGCAGTTCTTC.

The V gene is TRBV3-1 (or the pseudogene TRBV3-2), the J gene TRBJ2-1; 7 positions agree with TRBD1. Germline loops: CDR1 LGHDT, CDR2 YNNKEL (reference sequence). The V segment lost 0 bases and the J segment 7 bases; nucleotides outside the gene matches: 6. This CDR3 comprises 15 residues. The CDR3 DNA sequence: TGTGCCAGCAGCCAAGATCGTACCAGGGGGAATGAGCAGTTCTTC. It specifies CASSQDRTRGNEQFF.

The chain has TRBV28 and TRBJ2-7; 8 bases fit TRBD2. The CDR3 spans 18 residues. The ends lost 5 bases at V and 0 bases at J; junction bases unmatched: 15. Germline V CDR1 and CDR2: MDHEN, SYDVKM. CDR3 sequence: CASSPYLKTSASSYEQYF. The CDR3 DNA follows: TGTGCCAGCAGTCCGTACCTCAAGACTAGCGCGAGCTCCTACGAGCAGTACTTC. The full variable domain, in which reference TRBV28 and TRBJ2-7 provide the parts outside the CDR3, is DVKVTQSSRYLVKRTGEKVFLECVQDMDHENMFWYRQDPGLGLRLIYFSYDVKMKEKGDIPEGYSVSREKKERFSLILESASTNQTSMYLCASSPYLKTSASSYEQYFGPGTRLTVT.

CDR3 coding DNA: TGTGCCAGCAGCTTAGTCAGGGACTATGGCTACACCTTC. It yields the protein CASSLVRDYGYTF. The chain joins TRBV7-2 to TRBJ1-2; D is possibly TRBD1 (5 bases). The CDR3 extends over 13 amino acids. The germline gives CDR1 SGHTA, CDR2 FQGNSA. V was pared by 1 base and J by 3 bases, with 6 bases between.

This clone was seen a few times. The chain is built from TRBV5-6 and TRBJ2-7; D perhaps matches TRBD1 (5 bases). V gave up 4 bases and J gave up 7 bases, with 18 bases separating them. This CDR3 has 14 residues. Germline V gene lookup returns CDR1 SGHDT and CDR2 YYEEEE. The CDR3 protein is CASSPGVPTGEQYF. DNA of the CDR3: TGTGCCAGCAGCCCGGGTGTTCCAACAGGAGAGCAGTACTTC.

Remarks on this clone: Other nucleotide sequences in the sample specify the same CDR3. The chain uses TRBV15 and TRBJ1-6; D gene uncertain. Per germline, CDR1 LNHNV and CDR2 YYDKDF (reference sequence). The CDR3 sequence is 17 residues long. Trimming cost V 3 bases and J 9 bases, with 21 bases left between them. The CDR3 protein is CATSSLSARESGSPLHF. DNA of the CDR3: TGTGCCACCAGCAGCTTATCCGCGAGGGAATCGGGTTCACCCCTCCACTTT.

The chain couples TRBV5-1 to TRBJ2-3; TRBD2 agrees at 13 bases. This CDR3 is 16 amino acids long. Germline values: CDR1 SGHRS, CDR2 YFSETQ. J gave up 0 bases and V 3 bases, and 1 base lay outside the gene matches. The CDR3 nucleotides are TGCGCCAGCAGCTCGGGACTAGCGGGAAGCACAGATACGCAGTATTTT. Translating it yields CASSSGLAGSTDTQYF.